This entry lists 15 T cell receptor beta chains sequenced from one sample in a study of beta chain features in type 1 diabetes. The authors reverse transcribed all of the isolated RNA, so sequencing captured expressed TCRB transcripts. Sequenced by immunoSEQ multiplex PCR; TCRdb stores in-frame clones only, minus some. The data show some 150,000 clones, with 11% seen just once and roughly 2% held by the top ten. The sequenced sample consisted of central memory CD4+ T cells from blood. All receptors derive from a man younger than 30 in good health.

This clone was counted many times. The gene calls are TRBV14 and TRBJ2-3; D remains unclear. Trimming removed 0 bases from V and 4 bases from J, with 5 bases in between. CDR1 is SGHDN, CDR2 FVKESK, per germline. CDR3 length equals 13 residues. CDR3 in DNA: TGTGCCAGCAGCCAAGATATGGCAGATACGCAGTATTTT. Its translation is CASSQDMADTQYF.

The V gene is TRBV29-1, the J gene TRBJ1-1, with D perhaps TRBD1 (6 bases). Per the germline V gene, CDR1 is SQVTM and CDR2 is ANQGSEA. The V gene lost 6 bases and the J gene lost 5 bases, with 16 bases spanning the gap. CDR3 length equals 13 residues. This CDR3 is CSVREGGKTEAFF. As DNA, the CDR3 is TGCAGCGTCCGCGAGGGGGGTAAAACTGAAGCTTTCTTT. The variable domain in full, completed from reference TRBV29-1 and TRBJ1-1, reads SAVISQKPSRDICQRGTSLTIQCQVDSQVTMMFWYRQQPGQSLTLIATANQGSEATYESGFVIDKFPISRPNLTFSTLTVSNMSPEDSSIYLCSVREGGKTEAFFGQGTRLTVV.

V and J are TRBV4-2 and TRBJ1-2; D is undetermined. Germline V gene lookup returns CDR1 LGHNA and CDR2 YNFKEQ. This CDR3 is 15 amino acids long. V was pared by 1 base and J by 0 bases, with 9 bases between. CDR3 amino acids: CASSQVTPTNYGYTF. The CDR3 region has the DNA TGTGCCAGCAGCCAAGTAACGCCCACTAACTATGGCTACACCTTC.

This clone has just a few counts. The chain links TRBV5-4 to TRBJ2-3; tentative D call: TRBD2 (6 bases). The V gene's germline CDR1 is SGHNT and CDR2 YYREEE (reference sequence). Trimming removed 0 bases at V and 2 bases at J, with 10 bases between. The CDR3 consists of 15 residues. CDR3 in amino acids: CASSLGLVITDTQYF. In nucleotides, the CDR3 is TGTGCCAGCAGCTTGGGACTAGTAATCACAGATACGCAGTATTTT.

A few counts support this clone. This rearrangement joins TRBV25-1 to TRBJ1-5; D is perhaps TRBD1 (5 bases). The CDR3 length is 15 residues. V was trimmed by 2 bases and J by 1 base, leaving 9 bases between them. The germline CDR1 and CDR2 sequences are MGHDK and SYGVNS. CDR3 residues: CASSEGAMSNQPQHF. The CDR3 DNA reads as TGTGCCAGCAGTGAAGGGGCAATGAGCAATCAGCCCCAGCATTTT.

This rearrangement joins TRBV4-3 to TRBJ1-1; D is unresolved. Germline V lookup: CDR1 LGHNA, CDR2 YSLEER. There are 13 residues in the CDR3. The V and J ends lost 3 bases and 3 bases respectively, with 8 bases between them. The CDR3 sequence is CASSHRGYTEAFF. The CDR3 region has the DNA TGCGCCAGCAGCCACCGCGGTTACACTGAAGCTTTCTTT.

Only a few counts were recorded for this clone. This chain links TRBV4-1 with TRBJ1-5; D remains ambiguous. CDR1 is MGHRA, CDR2 YSYEKL, per germline. Between the trimmed V and J ends, which lost 0 bases and 0 bases, there was a span of 6 bases. The CDR3 covers 15 residues. The CDR3 sequence is CASSQDHGSNQPQHF. The CDR3 nucleotides are TGCGCCAGCAGCCAAGATCATGGTAGCAATCAGCCCCAGCATTTT.

This clone was seen a handful of times. The chain links TRBV9 to TRBJ2-5, with no clear D. Germline loops: CDR1 SGDLS, CDR2 YYNGEE. This CDR3 contains 14 residues. Trimming removed 3 bases at V and 1 base at J, with 10 bases between. DNA of the CDR3: TGTGCCAGCAGCGAGTGGGCAAGCCAAGAGACCCAGTACTTC. Its protein product is CASSEWASQETQYF.

This clone came up many times. V gene TRBV29-1 combines with J gene TRBJ1-1; D gene unclear. The CDR3 has 13 amino acids. Germline CDR1 SQVTM, CDR2 ANQGSEA. V lost 7 bases and J 5 bases, leaving 17 bases between the germline ends. The CDR3 bases are TGCAGCGCCCTGGAACAGCTGGGTACTGAAGCTTTCTTT. Amino acids: CSALEQLGTEAFF.

The chain carries TRBV14 and TRBJ2-7; 9 nucleotides line up with TRBD1. Germline values: CDR1 SGHDN, CDR2 FVKESK. The CDR3 contains 15 residues. With 4 bases clipped from V and 3 bases from J, the junction kept 7 bases outside the gene matches. CDR3: CASSLPGTGNYEQYF. In DNA form, the CDR3 reads TGTGCCAGCAGCCTACCCGGGACAGGGAACTACGAGCAGTACTTC.

This clone was counted at least ten times. This sequence joins TRBV30 and TRBJ1-6; TRBD1 might be the D (5 bases). The CDR3 has 13 residues. The germline gives CDR1 GTSNPN, CDR2 SVGIG (reference sequence). Between the trimmed V and J ends, which lost 3 bases and 3 bases, there was a span of 6 bases. The CDR3 protein is CAWRRGYNSPLHF. CDR3 bases: TGTGCCTGGAGGAGGGGCTATAATTCACCCCTCCACTTT.

Ten or more counts support this clone. The rearrangement uses TRBV5-1 and TRBJ1-1; D ambiguous. Trimming removed 4 bases from V and 1 base from J, with 14 bases in between. In germline, CDR1 is SGHRS, CDR2 YFSETQ. CDR3 length equals 15 residues. The chain's CDR3 is CASSPRYGENTEAFF. The CDR3 DNA sequence: TGCGCCAGCAGCCCCCGCTACGGCGAGAACACTGAAGCTTTCTTT.

This clone was seen a handful of times. This chain uses TRBV5-4 with TRBJ2-5; a possible D gene is TRBD1 (6 bases). V lost 0 bases and J 4 bases, leaving 13 bases between the germline ends. Germline V gene lookup returns CDR1 SGHNT and CDR2 YYREEE (reference sequence). This CDR3 has 15 residues. The CDR3 DNA reads TGTGCCAGCAGCTTGGAGCCAGGGGCAAGAGAGACCCAGTACTTC. It encodes CASSLEPGARETQYF.

The chain uses TRBV5-8 and TRBJ2-5, with a tentative D call TRBD2 (6 bases). Trimming took off 7 bases at V and 0 bases at J, with 19 bases between the two ends. The CDR3 runs to 16 residues. Germline CDR1 is SGHTS and CDR2 is YDEGEE. CDR3 DNA sequence: TGTGCCAGCTTACGGGAGATACTACAATACCAAGAGACCCAGTACTTC. Translating it yields CASLREILQYQETQYF.

This clone was seen a few times. This rearrangement joins TRBV30 to TRBJ1-1; D possibly corresponds to TRBD1 (6 bases). This CDR3 has 16 amino acids. V lost 0 bases, J lost 1 base, and 15 bases lay in between. Germline-derived CDR1 and CDR2 are GTSNPN and SVGIG (reference sequence). CDR3 in DNA: TGTGCCTGGAGTGTACCCGGACAGAGGAGGAACACTGAAGCTTTCTTT. Encoded protein: CAWSVPGQRRNTEAFF.